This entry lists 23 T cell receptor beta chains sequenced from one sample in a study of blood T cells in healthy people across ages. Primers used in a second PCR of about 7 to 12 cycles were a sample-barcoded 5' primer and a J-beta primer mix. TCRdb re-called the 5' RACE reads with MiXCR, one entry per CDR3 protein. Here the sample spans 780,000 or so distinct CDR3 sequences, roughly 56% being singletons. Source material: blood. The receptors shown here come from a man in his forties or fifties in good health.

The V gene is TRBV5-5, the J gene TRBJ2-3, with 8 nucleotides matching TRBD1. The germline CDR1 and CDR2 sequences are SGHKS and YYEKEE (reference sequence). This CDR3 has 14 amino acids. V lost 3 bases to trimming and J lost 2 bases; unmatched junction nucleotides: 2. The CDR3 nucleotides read TGTGCCAGCAGCTCGGACAGGGTCACAGATACGCAGTATTTT. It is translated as CASSSDRVTDTQYF.

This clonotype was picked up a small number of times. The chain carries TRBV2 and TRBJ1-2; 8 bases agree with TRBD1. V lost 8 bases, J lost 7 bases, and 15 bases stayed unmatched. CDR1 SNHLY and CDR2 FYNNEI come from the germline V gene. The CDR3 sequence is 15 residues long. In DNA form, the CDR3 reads TGTGCCAGCGTGTTTGAGTCAGGGGGCCCAGGTGGCTACACCTTC. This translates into CASVFESGGPGGYTF.

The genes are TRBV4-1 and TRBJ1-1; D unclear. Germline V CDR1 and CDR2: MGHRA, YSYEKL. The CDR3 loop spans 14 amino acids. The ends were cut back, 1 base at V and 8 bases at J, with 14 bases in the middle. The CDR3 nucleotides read TGCGCCAGCAGCCAAGTCCTACAGAGCCCCGAAGCTTTCTTT. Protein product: CASSQVLQSPEAFF.

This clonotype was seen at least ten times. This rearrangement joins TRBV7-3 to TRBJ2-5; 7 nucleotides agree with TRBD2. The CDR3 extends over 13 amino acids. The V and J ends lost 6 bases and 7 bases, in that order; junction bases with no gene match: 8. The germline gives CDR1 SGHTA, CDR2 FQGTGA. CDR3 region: CASSSGRGSTQYF. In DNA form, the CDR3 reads TGTGCCAGCAGTTCTGGGAGGGGTTCGACCCAGTACTTC.

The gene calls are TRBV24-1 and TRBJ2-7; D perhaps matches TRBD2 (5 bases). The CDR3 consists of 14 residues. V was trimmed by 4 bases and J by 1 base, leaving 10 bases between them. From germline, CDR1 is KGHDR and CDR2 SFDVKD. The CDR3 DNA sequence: TGTGCCACCAGTGACGCCCGGGGATCCTACGAGCAGTACTTC. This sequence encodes CATSDARGSYEQYF.

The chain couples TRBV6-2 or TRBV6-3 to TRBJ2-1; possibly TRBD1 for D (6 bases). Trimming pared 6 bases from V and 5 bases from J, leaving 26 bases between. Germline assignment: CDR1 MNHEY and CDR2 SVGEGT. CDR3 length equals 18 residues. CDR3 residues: CASRYQADRTTFNNEQFF. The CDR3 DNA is TGTGCCAGCAGATACCAAGCAGACAGGACAACCTTTAACAATGAGCAGTTCTTC.

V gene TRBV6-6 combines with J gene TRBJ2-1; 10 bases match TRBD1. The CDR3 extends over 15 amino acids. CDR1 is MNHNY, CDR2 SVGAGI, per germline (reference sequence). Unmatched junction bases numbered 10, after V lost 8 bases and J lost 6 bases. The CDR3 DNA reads TGTGCCAGCCTACCCAGGGACAGGGGTAGCAATGAGCAGTTCTTC. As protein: CASLPRDRGSNEQFF.

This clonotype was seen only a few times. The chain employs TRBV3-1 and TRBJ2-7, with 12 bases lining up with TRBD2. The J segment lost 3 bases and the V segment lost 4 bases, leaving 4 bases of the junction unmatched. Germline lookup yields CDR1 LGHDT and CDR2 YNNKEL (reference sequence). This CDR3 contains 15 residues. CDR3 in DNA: TGTGCCAGCAGCCCTTGGACTAGCGGGAACTACGAGCAGTACTTC. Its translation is CASSPWTSGNYEQYF.

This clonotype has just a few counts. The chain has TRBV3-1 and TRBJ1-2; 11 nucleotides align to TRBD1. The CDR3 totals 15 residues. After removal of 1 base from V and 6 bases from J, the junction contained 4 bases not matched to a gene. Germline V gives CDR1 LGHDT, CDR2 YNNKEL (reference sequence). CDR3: CASSQVVDRGHGYTF. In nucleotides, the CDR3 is TGTGCCAGCAGCCAAGTCGTGGACAGGGGGCATGGCTACACCTTC.

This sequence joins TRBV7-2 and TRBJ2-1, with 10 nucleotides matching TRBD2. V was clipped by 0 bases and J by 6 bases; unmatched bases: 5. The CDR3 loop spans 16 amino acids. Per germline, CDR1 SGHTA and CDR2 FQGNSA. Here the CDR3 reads CASSLASGRAFNEQFF. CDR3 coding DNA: TGTGCCAGCAGCTTAGCCAGCGGGAGGGCTTTCAATGAGCAGTTCTTC.

The DNA for the CDR3 is TGTGCCAGCAGCTCCGCGGGACTAGCGGGAGACCGGCGGGCGGAGACCCAGTACTTC. Its protein is CASSSAGLAGDRRAETQYF. This chain connects TRBV5-6 to TRBJ2-5; 14 nucleotides agree with TRBD2. Germline CDR1 and CDR2: SGHDT and YYEEEE. The CDR3 runs to 19 residues. J lost 5 bases, V lost 3 bases, and 15 bases had no gene match.

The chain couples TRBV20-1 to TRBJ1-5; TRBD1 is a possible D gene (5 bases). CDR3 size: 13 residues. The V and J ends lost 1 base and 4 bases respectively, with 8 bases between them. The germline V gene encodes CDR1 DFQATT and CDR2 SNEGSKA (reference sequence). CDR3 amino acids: CSARAKGNQPQHF. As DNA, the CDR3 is TGCAGTGCTAGAGCCAAGGGGAATCAGCCCCAGCATTTT.

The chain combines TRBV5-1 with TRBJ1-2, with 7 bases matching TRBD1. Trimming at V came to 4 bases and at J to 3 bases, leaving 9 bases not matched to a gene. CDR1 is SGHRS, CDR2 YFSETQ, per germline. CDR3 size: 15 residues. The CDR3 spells CASSQRGQIDYGYTF. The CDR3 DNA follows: TGCGCCAGCAGCCAGCGGGGACAGATAGACTATGGCTACACCTTC.

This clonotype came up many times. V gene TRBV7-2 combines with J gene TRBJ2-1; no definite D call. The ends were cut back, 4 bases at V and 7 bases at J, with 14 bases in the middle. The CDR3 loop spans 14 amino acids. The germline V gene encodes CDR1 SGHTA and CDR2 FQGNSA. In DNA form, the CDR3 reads TGTGCCAGCAGCTACGACCCGTTGCGGAATGAGCAGTTCTTC. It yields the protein CASSYDPLRNEQFF.

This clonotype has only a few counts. CDR3 in DNA: TGCGCCAGCAGCTTGACAGGGGGCGCGTCGGGCTACACCTTC. Its protein is CASSLTGGASGYTF. The V gene is TRBV5-1, the J gene TRBJ1-2; 9 nucleotides match TRBD1. The CDR3 is made up of 14 amino acids. After removal of 1 base from V and 8 bases from J, the junction contained 6 bases not matched to a gene. Looked up from germline, CDR1 is SGHRS and CDR2 is YFSETQ.

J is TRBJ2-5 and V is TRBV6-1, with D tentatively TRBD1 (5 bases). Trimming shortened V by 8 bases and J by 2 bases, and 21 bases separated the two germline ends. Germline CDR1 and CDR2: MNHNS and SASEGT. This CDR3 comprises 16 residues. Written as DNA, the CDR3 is TGTGCCAGCCAACGCCGAGAACAGACAGCTCAAGAGACCCAGTACTTC. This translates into CASQRREQTAQETQYF.

In DNA, the CDR3 is TGTGCCAGCAGCTTGGCACAGGGCCGAAGCTCCTACGAGCAGTACTTC. Protein: CASSLAQGRSSYEQYF. The chain is built from TRBV5-5 and TRBJ2-7; TRBD1 is a possible D gene (6 bases). CDR3 length: 16 amino acids. V was pared by 0 bases and J by 0 bases, with 13 bases between. In germline, CDR1 is SGHKS, CDR2 YYEKEE (reference sequence).

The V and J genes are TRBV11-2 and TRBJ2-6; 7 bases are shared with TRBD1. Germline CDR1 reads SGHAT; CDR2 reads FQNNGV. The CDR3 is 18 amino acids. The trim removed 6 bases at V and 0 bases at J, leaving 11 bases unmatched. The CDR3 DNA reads TGTGCCAGCAGGCGACCGGGACAGCGAGACTCTGGGGCCAACGTCCTGACTTTC. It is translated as CASRRPGQRDSGANVLTF.

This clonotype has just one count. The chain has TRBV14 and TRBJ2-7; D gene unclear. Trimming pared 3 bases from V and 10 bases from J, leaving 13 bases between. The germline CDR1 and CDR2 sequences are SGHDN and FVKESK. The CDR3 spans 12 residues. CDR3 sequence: CASSQRGLSQYF. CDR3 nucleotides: TGTGCCAGCAGCCAGAGAGGTCTCAGTCAGTACTTC.

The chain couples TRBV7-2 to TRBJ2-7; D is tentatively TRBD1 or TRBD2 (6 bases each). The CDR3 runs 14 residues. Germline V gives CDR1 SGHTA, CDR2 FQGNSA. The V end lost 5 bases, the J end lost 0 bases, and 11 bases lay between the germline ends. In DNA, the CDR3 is TGTGCCAGCAGCAAAGAGGGGGGCTCCTACGAGCAGTACTTC. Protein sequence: CASSKEGGSYEQYF.

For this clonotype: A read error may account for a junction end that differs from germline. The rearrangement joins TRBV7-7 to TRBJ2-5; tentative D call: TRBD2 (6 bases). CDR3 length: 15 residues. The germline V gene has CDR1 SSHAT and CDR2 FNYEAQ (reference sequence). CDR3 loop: CASSLADGPGETQYF. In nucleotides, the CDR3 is TGTGCTAGCAGCTTAGCGGACGGCCCTGGGGAGACCCAGTACTTC.

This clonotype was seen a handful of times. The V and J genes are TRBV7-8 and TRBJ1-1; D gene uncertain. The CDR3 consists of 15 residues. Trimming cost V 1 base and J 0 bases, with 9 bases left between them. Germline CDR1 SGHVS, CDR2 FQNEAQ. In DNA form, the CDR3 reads TGTGCCAGCAGCTTAGGACTGCGAATGAACACTGAAGCTTTCTTT. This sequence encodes CASSLGLRMNTEAFF. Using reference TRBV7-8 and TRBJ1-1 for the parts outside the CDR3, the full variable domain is GAGVSQSPRYKVAKRGQDVALRCDPISGHVSLFWYQQALGQGPEFLTYFQNEAQLDKSGLPSDRFFAERPEGSVSTLKIQRTQQEDSAVYLCASSLGLRMNTEAFFGQGTRLTVV.

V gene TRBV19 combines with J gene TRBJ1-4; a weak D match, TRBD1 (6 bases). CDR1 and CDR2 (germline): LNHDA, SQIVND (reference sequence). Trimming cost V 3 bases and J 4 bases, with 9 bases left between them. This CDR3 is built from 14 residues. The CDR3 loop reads CASSMRGHNEKLFF. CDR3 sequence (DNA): TGTGCCAGTAGTATGCGGGGACATAATGAAAAACTGTTTTTT.